The 17 T cell receptor beta chains given below trace back to one sample, sequenced in a study of blood T cell repertoires in COVID-19. The protocol was immunoSEQ multiplex PCR, while the TCRdb copy is restricted to in-frame clones and leaves out a portion. The repertoire holds approximately 97,000 clones, with approximately 86% as singletons. The sequenced sample was peripheral blood. Receptors originate from a human donor in a cohort sampled during active COVID-19.

The chain carries TRBV5-1 and TRBJ2-2; 7 bases map to TRBD1. This CDR3 comprises 14 residues. The V gene's germline CDR1 is SGHRS and CDR2 YFSETQ. V lost 0 bases, J lost 6 bases, and 2 bases stayed unmatched. The CDR3 nucleotides are TGCGCCAGCAGCTTGGGACAGGGTTCCGGGGAGCTGTTTTTT. This codes for CASSLGQGSGELFF. Together with reference TRBV5-1 and TRBJ2-2, the CDR3 gives the full variable domain: KAGVTQTPRYLIKTRGQQVTLSCSPISGHRSVSWYQQTPGQGLQFLFEYFSETQRNKGNFPGRFSGRQFSNSRSEMNVSTLELGDSALYLCASSLGQGSGELFFGEGSRLTVL.

This sequence joins TRBV5-1 and TRBJ1-4; 8 bases are shared with TRBD1. CDR1 SGHRS and CDR2 YFSETQ come from the germline V gene. There are 15 residues in the CDR3. Losses at the gene ends were 3 bases for V and 7 bases for J; bases not matched to a gene: 8. CDR3 nucleotide sequence: TGCGCCAGCAGCTGGACGCAGGGGGCATCTGAAAAACTGTTTTTT. It yields the protein CASSWTQGASEKLFF.

On this clone itself: This specimen includes other DNA sequences encoding the same CDR3. The J gene is TRBJ2-2, the V gene TRBV18, with D hard to call. CDR1 is KGHSH and CDR2 is LQKENI in the germline V gene. Trimming pared 2 bases from V and 8 bases from J, leaving 3 bases between. The CDR3 is 11 amino acids. CDR3 coding DNA: TGTGCCAGCTCACCAACTGGGGAGCTGTTTTTT. Translation gives CASSPTGELFF.

This chain links TRBV3-1 (or the pseudogene TRBV3-2) with TRBJ2-2, with 7 bases lining up with TRBD1. Germline V gives CDR1 LGHDT, CDR2 YNNKEL (reference sequence). Unmatched junction bases numbered 5, after V lost 8 bases and J lost 5 bases. This CDR3 is 13 amino acids long. This CDR3 reads CASGTVYTGELFF. CDR3 sequence (DNA): TGTGCCAGCGGGACAGTATATACCGGGGAGCTGTTTTTT.

The V and J genes are TRBV5-1 and TRBJ2-5, with D perhaps matching TRBD2 (6 bases). The CDR3 has 13 amino acids. Trimming took 5 bases from V and 5 from J, leaving 13 bases between them. Germline CDR1 reads SGHRS; CDR2 reads YFSETQ. This CDR3 reads CASRTRGTETQYF. The CDR3 region has the DNA TGCGCCAGCAGAACGCGGGGTACGGAGACCCAGTACTTC.

V gene TRBV7-2 combines with J gene TRBJ2-7; 8 positions agree with TRBD2. Germline trimming cut 6 bases from V and 0 bases from J; bases unmatched to any gene: 7. Germline CDR1 and CDR2: SGHTA and FQGNSA. CDR3 length: 15 residues. The CDR3 bases are TGTGCCAGCAGAGTCAGCGGGGGCATCTCCTACGAGCAGTACTTC. This translates into CASRVSGGISYEQYF. The variable domain in full, with the rest retrieved from reference TRBV7-2 and TRBJ2-7, is GAGVSQSPSNKVTEKGKDVELRCDPISGHTALYWYRQSLGQGLEFLIYFQGNSAPDKSGLPSDRFSAERTGGSVSTLTIQRTQQEDSAVYLCASRVSGGISYEQYFGPGTRLTVT.

This chain uses TRBV5-6 with TRBJ2-2; D might be TRBD2 (6 bases). This CDR3 is 16 amino acids long. The V gene lost 3 bases and the J gene lost 3 bases, with 15 bases spanning the gap. Germline V CDR1 and CDR2: SGHDT, YYEEEE. The CDR3 loop is CASSSFYRRDTGELFF. CDR3 DNA: TGTGCCAGCAGCTCCTTCTACAGGAGGGACACCGGGGAGCTGTTTTTT.

The chain recombines TRBV9 with TRBJ2-1; 12 bases line up with TRBD2. The CDR3 sequence is 15 residues long. In germline, CDR1 is SGDLS, CDR2 YYNGEE. Trimming removed 4 bases from V and 6 bases from J; junction bases left unmatched: 5. The CDR3 bases are TGTGCCAGCAGCCTTCCGGGACTAGCGGGCAATGAGCAGTTCTTC. Protein: CASSLPGLAGNEQFF.

The V gene is TRBV3-1 (or the pseudogene TRBV3-2), the J gene TRBJ2-7; no firm D call. V lost 0 bases and J lost 5, with 14 bases in between. In germline, CDR1 is LGHDT, CDR2 YNNKEL (reference sequence). This CDR3 is 15 amino acids long. The CDR3 loop reads CASSQDGLAGDEQYF. CDR3 bases: TGTGCCAGCAGCCAAGATGGGCTGGCCGGCGACGAGCAGTACTTC.

V is TRBV21-1 and J is TRBJ1-1. TRBV21-1 is shown as a pseudogene. This CDR3 is 15 amino acids long. The chain's CDR3 is CASSKGRGAHTEAFF. The CDR3 DNA reads TGTGCCAGCAGCAAAGGGAGGGGCGCGCACACTGAAGCTTTCTTT.

The J gene is TRBJ2-3, the V gene TRBV6-4, with 11 positions matching TRBD1. Trimming cost V 4 bases and J 5 bases; bases outside gene matches: 5. The CDR3 is 15 amino acids. In germline, CDR1 is MRHNA, CDR2 SNTAGT. The CDR3: CASSVGTGGVDTQYF. The DNA of the CDR3 is TGTGCCAGCAGTGTCGGGACAGGGGGTGTAGATACGCAGTATTTT.

CDR3: CASNQGSFSSGNTIYF. The CDR3 region has the DNA TGTGCCAGCAACCAGGGGTCTTTCTCCTCTGGAAACACCATATATTTT. The chain recombines TRBV7-2 with TRBJ1-3; TRBD1 is a possible D gene (6 bases). The CDR3 runs 16 residues. Trimming left V 7 bases short and J 0 bases short, with 16 bases between. Germline CDR1 is SGHTA and CDR2 is FQGNSA.

This chain connects TRBV18 to TRBJ1-6; no definite D call. CDR3 size: 17 residues. Trimming took off 4 bases at V and 5 bases at J, with 18 bases between the two ends. CDR1 KGHSH and CDR2 LQKENI come from the germline V gene. The DNA for the CDR3 is TGTGCCAGCTCACAGACGCGGATAAGTCCAAATAATTCACCCCTCCACTTT. It is translated as CASSQTRISPNNSPLHF.

This clone was found once. V and J are TRBV7-2 and TRBJ1-2; unclear D gene. V was shortened by 2 bases and J by 11 bases, with 15 bases between the two germline ends. Germline-derived CDR1 and CDR2 are SGHTA and FQGNSA. CDR3 length: 13 amino acids. For the CDR3, the DNA is TGTGCCAGCAGCTTAAACACCGCCGGGGTGTACACCTTC. The encoded protein is CASSLNTAGVYTF.

The V and J genes are TRBV7-8 and TRBJ2-2; tentative D call: TRBD2 (6 bases). Trimming stripped 5 bases from V and 0 bases from J, with 10 bases between. The germline gives CDR1 SGHVS, CDR2 FQNEAQ. The CDR3 consists of 15 residues. This CDR3 is CASSLSGANTGELFF. CDR3 DNA sequence: TGTGCCAGCAGCCTTAGCGGAGCGAACACCGGGGAGCTGTTTTTT.

This clone was seen just once. The J gene is TRBJ2-2, the V gene TRBV28, with D possibly TRBD1 on 6 matching bases. Trimming pared 1 base from V and 6 bases from J, leaving 15 bases between. Looked up from germline, CDR1 is MDHEN and CDR2 is SYDVKM. The length of the CDR3 is 16 residues. CDR3 bases: TGTGCCAGCAGTTTATCGGGCAGGGGAGAGGCCGGGGAGCTGTTTTTT. Protein product: CASSLSGRGEAGELFF.

The chain uses TRBV7-2 and TRBJ2-5, with D possibly TRBD2 on 5 matching bases. In germline, CDR1 is SGHTA, CDR2 FQGNSA. V shed 4 bases and J shed 1 base, with 10 bases lying between them. CDR3 length: 14 amino acids. The CDR3 region has the DNA TGTGCCAGCAGCTCCATCGGGATCCAAGAGACCCAGTACTTC. Its protein product is CASSSIGIQETQYF.